This entry describes one T cell receptor (beta chain). There are a few counts of this clone. This clone's antigen is unknown. Base qualities were left out, and no much larger clone turns up one base away. The cohort consisted of fewer than 700 healthy bone marrow donors. At the time of sampling, all cohort members were nominally healthy, though unrecorded immune exposures were likely present. The donor was CMV seropositive and was included in the group of around 300 seropositive cohort members. A peripheral blood sample was provided by each donor, and peripheral blood mononuclear cells were used for TCR beta sequencing. Genomic DNA was extracted from the blood cell samples with the Qiagen DNeasy Blood Extraction Kit. These data belong to a study of cytomegalovirus exposure and HLA in healthy donors (dated by TCRdb to about 2017). In the study overall: According to an earlier analysis of several hundred of the donors, 150 million to 200 million T cells yielded roughly 110 million unique TCR beta sequences and roughly 280 Gb of sequence data. Around 300 gigabases of sequencing data and approximately 85 million unique TCR sequences were included in an early release covering about 620 HLA-typed donors. Among the roughly 400 genotyped donors, around 81% belonged to the genetic ancestry cluster associated with self-reported Caucasian donors. The study was designed to test whether signatures of past pathogen exposure could be identified by cataloging public T cell receptors. The T cell repertoires of 700 or so subjects were profiled by immunosequencing and related to cytomegalovirus serostatus. A separate validation cohort of some 130 different subjects was used in addition to the 666-subject first cohort. The study combined high-throughput TCR immunosequencing, statistical association of individual TCRs with disease status, and machine learning to predict cytomegalovirus infection status. In a later analysis, previously published TCR beta repertoires from 666 donors were re-analyzed and high-resolution HLA genotyping was added so that TCR occurrence patterns could be studied. The later analysis used no new phenotypic data to find candidate immune exposures, relying instead on TCR beta sequences and their occurrence across donors. In an earlier analysis of roughly 540 of the donors, high-throughput TCR beta sequencing was used to judge whether each TCR beta V gene segment behaved as functional or pseudogenic. Donor age, sex, ethnicity and CMV serostatus were collected together with the repertoire data. A later genetic analysis took genome-wide SNP genotypes for 398 of the 666 donors and used that subset as a discovery cohort. All discovery cohort repertoires had been generated using a single sequencing platform. Both class I and class II loci were covered by HLA typing, at four-digit resolution. The number of typed donors differed by locus: about 620-630 for A, B, C, DRB1 and DQB1; 500 to 550 for DQA1; approximately 600 for DPA1; and about 470 for DPB1. Roughly 5 DR-DQ haplotypes were handled as single units for association and clustering, since linkage in the cohort was strong. Among approximately 370 genotyped donors of the cohort, an average of about 220,000 unique TCR beta nucleotide sequences was sequenced per donor, of which about 18% were non-productive. Here is what the overall study found, with its caveats: The presence/absence analyses assumed that sequencing depth was roughly uniform across donors, and that assumption may not be true. A further reported finding was that TCR beta sequences accurately predicted the HLA-A and HLA-B alleles for most subjects in the first cohort. According to the authors, the approach could potentially be generalized to other disease states and immunological phenotypes. An association between a missense DCLRE1C variant and V-gene and J-gene trimming of TCR beta chains was found in a later genetic analysis and replicated in an independent cohort. Specific HLA alleles were associated with some 15,000 TCR beta sequences at a false discovery rate of 0.05 in a later analysis. Broadly in line with IMGT annotations, most TCR beta V segments showed up in productive rearrangements about 87% or about 30% of the time in an earlier analysis of under 700 of the donors. According to a later analysis, parvovirus B19, influenza, CMV and Epstein-Barr virus appeared linked to several top co-occurrence clusters. In vitro tests confirmed that a few of the cytomegalovirus-associated TCR beta chains recognize cytomegalovirus antigens. Linkage disequilibrium might explain the correlated functional status among segregating V segments, but an unknown experimental factor could not be excluded. Some IMGT-functional V segments, including TRBV6-2 and TRBV6-3, could not be distinguished by the 87-base-pair reads and were therefore excluded. In this cohort, only TCR beta chains were sequenced, and detectable features were limited by the absence of alpha or paired-chain data. While some public TCRs were present in many individuals, most TCR sequences turned up only very rarely across donors. Compared with the approximately 710-donor mean, donors in an Asian-associated ancestry cluster had fewer N-insertions in productive TCRs, according to a later genetic analysis. Because counts were too low, roughly 18 rarely observed V segments, including chromosome 9 orphons, were left out of the earlier analysis of 587 of the donors. The only immune exposure information available for the cohort was CMV serostatus. When HLA alleles, especially DR and DQ, strongly co-occurred, attributing TCR associations to individual alleles was difficult. In a later analysis, TCR association rates were found to vary across HLA loci, with the most associated TCRs seen for DRB1 alleles and the fewest for HLA-C alleles. The study gave a list of over 150 TCR beta chains associated with cytomegalovirus. Because HLA typing was unavailable for some donors at each locus, only the typed subset was used in association tests. The classifier was reported to diagnose cytomegalovirus status with high specificity and sensitivity in both the original and validation cohorts. Compared with equally common non-associated chains, HLA-associated TCR beta chains in a later analysis were more clonally expanded and had lower generation probabilities. In a later analysis, most CMV-associated TCR beta chains were found to appear HLA-restricted, with HLA associations seemingly driven largely by CMV exposure. A group of highly shared sequence variants was considered likely to be a technical artifact of the sequencing pipeline.

Trimming removed 6 bases from V and 3 bases from J; the gene matches leave 11 bases unexplained. Measured from the cysteine to the phenylalanine, the CDR3 is 16 residues long. Of the read, only the CDR3 DNA is kept; its 48 bases are in frame from base 1. CDR1 MDHEN and CDR2 SYDVKM are derived from the germline V gene. Library preparation used the immunoSEQ multiplex PCR assay. The multiplex PCR relied on a mix of 60 forward primers for TCR Vbeta segments and 13 reverse primers for TCR Jbeta segments. The CDR3 region of rearranged TCR beta genes was amplified from genomic DNA by a multiplex PCR assay. The Illumina HiSeq System was used to sequence the amplified TCR beta libraries as 87-base-pair reads. For the original study's pipeline: A later analysis counted about 80 million unique TCR beta chains across the roughly 700 repertoires, and some 11 million of these chains were shared by at least two donors. Raw reads were error-corrected and collapsed into unique sequences by a nearest-neighbor algorithm in which closely related sequences were merged to remove PCR and sequencing errors. To assign V, D and J gene segments, CDR3 sequences were aligned to IMGT reference sequences. Each retained sequence needed at least a six-nucleotide match to both a V gene segment and a J gene segment. A rearrangement counted as productive if the CDR3 had no stop codons and remained in frame with V and J, and every other rearrangement counted as non-productive. Following IMGT convention, CDR3 was defined as the stretch from the second conserved V-encoded cysteine to the conserved J-encoded phenylalanine. The earlier analysis of fewer than 700 of the donors excluded sequences that lacked an unambiguous match to a single V gene segment. In an earlier analysis of approximately 550 of the donors, V segments were called functional above 56.7% productive rearrangements and were called segregating when the between-donor standard deviation exceeded 5%. A statistical classification framework was built to diagnose cytomegalovirus status from the catalog of TCR beta chain sequences. A later analysis assigned V and J genes by comparing TCR nucleotide sequences with IMGT/GENE-DB human TR gene sequences. Using the TCRdist pipeline, a later analysis assigned CDR3 sequences along with most-parsimonious VDJ recombination scenarios. In a later analysis, every TCR beta chain was defined by the combination of its CDR3 amino acid sequence and its V-gene family, and reads without a unique V-gene family were dropped. A later analysis removed several hundred highly shared, low-generation-probability nucleotide sequences to deal with suspected cross-contamination and a sequencing artifact. In a later analysis, a clonal expansion index was calculated for each public chain from normalized within-repertoire ranks of inferred template counts. In a later analysis, generation probabilities were computed using a VDJ recombination model fitted to out-of-frame rearrangements, and the results were checked against IGoR. In a later analysis, TCR-TCR, TCR-HLA and TCR-CMV co-occurrence was scored with hypergeometric tests, and a repertoire-size bias correction was applied to TCR pairs. To estimate false discovery rates, a later analysis permuted the HLA or CMV assignments 20 times. In a later analysis, co-occurring TCRs were grouped using DBSCAN, with TCRdist sequence similarity added in when clustering inside HLA-allele-positive subsets. For co-occurrence clustering, repertoires with fewer than 30,000 or more than 120,000 public chains were excluded, along with roughly 5 repertoires with anomalous nucleotide sharing. Sourced from immuneACCESS, this table was stored by TCRdb with only in-frame sequences that have V and J called. A share of the clones is absent; for the studies checked, an unresolved V gene accounts for under half, and the remainder has no known explanation. The D gene and trimming were derived from the DNA, and the V and J assignments and clone size from that table. Present in this sample are fewer than 200,000 clones, roughly four fifths of which were seen just once. The ten top clones hold around 10% of the sample.

Sequencing was carried out using PBMCs. The rearranged chain carries TRBV28 and TRBJ2-1, and TRBD2 aligns with 7 junction nucleotides. The sequence derives from a man aged 45-60 years in good health and CMV-seropositive. The CDR3 loop reads CASRSPFRGSYNEQFF. The DNA is TGTGCCAGCAGATCGCCTTTCCGCGGGAGCTACAATGAGCAGTTCTTC.